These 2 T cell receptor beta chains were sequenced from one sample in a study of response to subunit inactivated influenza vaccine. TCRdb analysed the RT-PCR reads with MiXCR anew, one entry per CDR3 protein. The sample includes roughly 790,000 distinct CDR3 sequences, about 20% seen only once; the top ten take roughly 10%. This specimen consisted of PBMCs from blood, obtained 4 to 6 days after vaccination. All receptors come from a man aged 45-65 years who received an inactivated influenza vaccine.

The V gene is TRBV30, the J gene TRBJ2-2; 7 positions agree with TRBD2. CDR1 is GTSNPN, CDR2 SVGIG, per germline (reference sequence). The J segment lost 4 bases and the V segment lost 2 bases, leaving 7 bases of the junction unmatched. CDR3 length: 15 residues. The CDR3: CAWSKGGPGTGELFF. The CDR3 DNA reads TGTGCCTGGAGTAAGGGAGGGCCAGGCACCGGGGAGCTGTTTTTT.

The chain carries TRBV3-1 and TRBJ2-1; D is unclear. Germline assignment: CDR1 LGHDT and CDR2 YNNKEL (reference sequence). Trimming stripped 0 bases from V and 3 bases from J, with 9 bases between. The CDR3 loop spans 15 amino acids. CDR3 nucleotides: TGTGCCAGCAGCCAAGATCCCAACTACTACAATGAGCAGTTCTTC. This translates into CASSQDPNYYNEQFF.